This TCR beta chain was documented in a study of blood T cell repertoires in COVID-19. This clone was detected only once. Per the study methods: Amplification of reference gene primers was used by the study to estimate nucleated cell counts. Clones were sequenced by immunoSEQ multiplex PCR, and TCRdb holds only the in-frame ones, with some missing. That table supplies the V and J calls and clone size; D and trimming were determined from the DNA. The repertoire includes 110,000 to 150,000 clones, 88% of them detected once, and 1.8% sits in the top ten. CDR1 is SEHNR, CDR2 FQNEAQ, per germline (reference sequence). Trimming at V came to 6 bases and at J to 2 bases, leaving 7 bases not matched to a gene. The CDR3 is 14 amino acids.

The specimen sequenced was peripheral blood. The sequence was obtained from a man in his 70s with acute or convalescent COVID-19. The chain has TRBV7-9 and TRBJ2-7; 7 nucleotides line up with TRBD1. The DNA of the CDR3 is TGTGCCAGCAGTCGTACGGGACAGCCCTACGAGCAGTACTTC. Its protein product is CASSRTGQPYEQYF.